This TCR beta chain originates from a study of STAT5B mutations in CD4+ large granular lymphocyte leukemia. The study's findings and limits: Main leukemic clonotypes were patient-specific, but about 25% appeared at low frequency elsewhere.

Notes on this clone: Antigen unknown.

This CDR3 comprises 13 residues. Germline loops: CDR1 SEHNR, CDR2 FQNEAQ (reference sequence). With 4 bases clipped from V and 4 bases from J, the junction kept 3 bases outside the gene matches. Libraries were prepared by immunoSEQ multiplex PCR; TCRdb keeps only in-frame clonotypes and omits some of them. The sample lists approximately 20,000 clones; about 81% were seen once. Sequencing used CD4+ T cells from blood buffy coats. This sequence was found in a human donor in good health. The chain is built from TRBV7-9 and TRBJ1-1; 7 nucleotides match TRBD1. CDR3 coding DNA: TGTGCCAGCAGCTCGCAGGGGGGCACTGAAGCTTTCTTT. Residues: CASSSQGGTEAFF. The whole variable domain, filled in from reference TRBV7-9 and TRBJ1-1, reads DTGVSQNPRHKITKRGQNVTFRCDPISEHNRLYWYRQTLGQGPEFLTYFQNEAQLEKSRLLSDRFSAERPKGSFSTLEIQRTEQGDSAMYLCASSSQGGTEAFFGQGTRLTVV.